The 32 T cell receptor beta chains below were found in one sample sequenced in a study of molecular identifiers for immune sequencing clone quantification. TCRdb recomputed calls from the PCR reads with MiXCR, one row per CDR3 protein. Here the sample spans thousands of distinct CDR3 sequences, around a third being singletons. Sequencing was carried out using naive CD8+ T cells from blood, with Jurkat cell RNA spiked in. Subset in this sample: FACS-sorted CD8+CD4-CCR7+CD45RA+ naive T cells. The receptors were sampled from a human donor in good health. Some libraries in this study had Jurkat cell RNA spiked in.

With regard to this clonotype: Relative to the germline gene, one junction end is altered; a read error may explain this. This sequence joins TRBV4-3 and TRBJ2-7, with D uncertain. CDR3 size: 11 residues. Germline V gene data show CDR1 as LGHNA and CDR2 as YSLEER. The CDR3 nucleotides are TGCGCCAGCAGCCAAGGGCAGGAGCGGTACTTC. Translating it yields CASSQGQERYF.

This clonotype is classed as medium-sized. The CDR3 spells CASSMIEGHNSNQPQHF. The CDR3 coding sequence is TGTGCCAGCAGTATGATCGAGGGACACAATAGCAATCAGCCCCAGCATTTT. The V call is TRBV28, the J call TRBJ1-5, with D possibly TRBD1 on 6 matching bases. This CDR3 is 17 amino acids long. Looked up from germline, CDR1 is MDHEN and CDR2 is SYDVKM. Trimming stripped 5 bases from V and 0 bases from J, with 17 bases between.

There are a few counts of this clonotype. The rearrangement links TRBV20-1 to TRBJ1-1; the match to TRBD1 covers 7 bases. The CDR3 length is 14 residues. Losses at the gene ends were 3 bases for V and 5 bases for J; bases not matched to a gene: 9. Germline V gene lookup returns CDR1 DFQATT and CDR2 SNEGSKA (reference sequence). CDR3 loop: CSARMKGAWTEAFF. The CDR3 DNA is TGCAGTGCTAGGATGAAGGGGGCCTGGACTGAAGCTTTCTTT.

This clonotype is labeled medium-sized. The chain uses TRBV28 and TRBJ1-5; TRBD1 aligns across 8 bases. CDR1 and CDR2 (germline): MDHEN, SYDVKM. The CDR3 contains 15 residues. The V and J ends lost 6 bases and 6 bases, in that order; junction bases with no gene match: 10. CDR3 nucleotides: TGTGCCAGCAGAGACTCCCAGACAGGGGTTCAGCCCCAGCATTTT. The encoded protein is CASRDSQTGVQPQHF.

About this clonotype itself: One end of the junction does not line up with germline, which may come from a read error. The chain links TRBV5-1 to TRBJ2-7; D ambiguous. The germline CDR1 and CDR2 sequences are SGHRS and YFSETQ. CDR3 length: 15 residues. DNA for the CDR3: TGCGCCAGCAGCCCGCGACGGCTAGAAACCTACGAGCAGTCCTTC. It translates to CASSPRRLETYEQSF.

Comment on this clonotype: Because it lacks the conserved phenylalanine or tryptophan at the end, this CDR3 is likely a read error. The chain has TRBV6-1 and TRBJ2-7; D uncertain. This CDR3 is 13 amino acids long. Trimming took 3 bases from V and 1 from J, leaving 7 bases between them. Germline assignment: CDR1 MNHNS and CDR2 SASEGT. The CDR3 spells CASSEMGSYEQYL. DNA of the CDR3: TGTGCCAGCAGTGAGATGGGGTCCTACGAGCAGTACCTC.

This clonotype is a singleton in its sample. In this CDR3 the conserved last residue, phenylalanine or tryptophan, is missing, so a read error is likely. V is TRBV7-8 and J is TRBJ2-3; 10 nucleotides match TRBD2. Germline lookup yields CDR1 SGHVS and CDR2 FQNEAQ. The CDR3 runs 16 residues. Trimming at V came to 5 bases and at J to 2 bases, leaving 7 bases not matched to a gene. CDR3 residues: CASSTSGRANTDTQYY. CDR3 sequence (DNA): TGTGCCAGCAGCACGAGCGGGAGGGCCAACACAGATACGCAGTATTAT.

The V call is TRBV4-1, the J call TRBJ2-7; TRBD1 matches 12 bases. V lost 4 bases and J lost 5; bases outside the gene matches: 0. The CDR3 length is 13 residues. In germline, CDR1 is MGHRA, CDR2 YSYEKL. The CDR3 sequence: CASSRDRGHEQYF. The CDR3 bases are TGCGCCAGCAGCCGGGACAGGGGGCACGAGCAGTACTTC.

Comment on this clonotype: One end of the junction varies from germline; a read error may be responsible. The chain carries TRBV29-1 and TRBJ2-3; TRBD1 agrees at 7 bases. CDR1 SQVTM and CDR2 ANQGSEA come from the germline V gene. CDR3 length: 15 residues. Written as DNA, the CDR3 is TGCGGCGTTGAAGAAGAACAGGGGTGGACAGATACGCAGTATTTT. It translates to CGVEEEQGWTDTQYF.

The chain employs TRBV3-1 and TRBJ2-5, with D possibly TRBD2 on 6 matching bases. V was shortened by 5 bases and J by 3 bases, with 16 bases between the two germline ends. Per germline, CDR1 LGHDT and CDR2 YNNKEL (reference sequence). There are 15 residues in the CDR3. The CDR3 region is CASSGPGLLEETQYF. CDR3 DNA sequence: TGTGCCAGCAGCGGTCCGGGACTCTTAGAAGAGACCCAGTACTTC.

This clonotype is a singleton in its sample. This sequence joins TRBV12-3 or TRBV12-4 and TRBJ2-2; D gene ambiguous. V lost 6 bases to trimming and J lost 5 bases, with 7 bases between them. The CDR3 sequence is 12 residues long. The CDR3 nucleotides are TGTGCCAGCAGCCCTACGACCGGGGAGCTGTTTTTT. This gives the protein CASSPTTGELFF.

The rearrangement uses TRBV5-8 and TRBJ2-7; D remains ambiguous. This CDR3 is built from 15 residues. The V end was cut by 1 base, the J end by 0 bases, with 11 bases between. Germline CDR1 SGHTS, CDR2 YDEGEE. The CDR3 DNA reads as TGTGCCAGCAGCTTGTACGGGCCTAGCTCCTACGAGCAGTACTTC. Protein: CASSLYGPSSYEQYF.

Judged by abundance, this clonotype is medium-sized (0.01 to 0.1%). The chain employs TRBV4-1 and TRBJ2-7; no clear D gene. This CDR3 is built from 14 residues. The germline V gene encodes CDR1 MGHRA and CDR2 YSYEKL. Trimming shortened V by 0 bases and J by 3 bases, and 9 bases separated the two germline ends. Here the CDR3 reads CASSQEPFDYEQYF. The DNA for the CDR3 is TGCGCCAGCAGCCAAGAGCCCTTCGACTACGAGCAGTACTTC.

This clonotype turned up a few times. The rearrangement links TRBV2 to TRBJ2-1; D possibly corresponds to TRBD2 (5 bases). The CDR3 extends over 14 amino acids. The V end was cut by 6 bases, the J end by 8 bases, with 17 bases between. Germline V CDR1 and CDR2: SNHLY, FYNNEI. CDR3 sequence (DNA): TGTGCCAGCAGCCCCGACGAGGGTTCCCATGAGCAGTTCTTC. Translation: CASSPDEGSHEQFF.

The V call is TRBV12-3 or TRBV12-4, the J call TRBJ1-1; D unresolved. The germline V and J ends were trimmed by 6 bases and 2 bases, with 16 bases remaining between them. This CDR3 spans 15 amino acids. The CDR3 DNA follows: TGTGCCAGCAGCCCATTGTTGAGTTCAAACACTGAAGCTTTCTTT. Its translation: CASSPLLSSNTEAFF.

This clonotype appeared once. V usage is TRBV6-1 and J usage is TRBJ1-5; TRBD1 matches at 8 bases. CDR1 is MNHNS and CDR2 is SASEGT in the germline V gene. With 3 bases clipped from V and 5 bases from J, the junction kept 3 bases outside the gene matches. This CDR3 contains 14 residues. CDR3 bases: TGTGCCAGCAGTGAGGGACAGGTCTATCAGCCCCAGCATTTT. Residues: CASSEGQVYQPQHF.

Points on this clonotype: A much larger clone is a single base away; this may be a read error. The chain carries TRBV7-8 and TRBJ2-7; D is unclear. The CDR3 sequence is 13 residues long. Germline values: CDR1 SGHVS, CDR2 FQNEAQ. The CDR3 here is CASSLARLYGQYF. The CDR3 DNA follows: TGTGCCAGCAGCTTAGCTCGCCTGTACGGGCAGTACTTC. The full variable domain, completed using reference TRBV7-8 and TRBJ2-7, is GAGVSQSPRYKVAKRGQDVALRCDPISGHVSLFWYQQALGQGPEFLTYFQNEAQLDKSGLPSDRFFAERPEGSVSTLKIQRTQQEDSAVYLCASSLARLYGQYFGPGTRLTVT.

This clonotype has just a few counts. The V gene is TRBV10-3, the J gene TRBJ2-7; D unresolved. The CDR3 loop spans 13 amino acids. Germline V gives CDR1 ENHRY, CDR2 SYGVKD. V lost 3 bases and J lost 4, with 10 bases in between. The CDR3 loop is CAISESLPYEQYF. CDR3 in DNA: TGTGCCATCAGTGAAAGTCTGCCTTACGAGCAGTACTTC.

This chain uses TRBV5-4 with TRBJ2-5, with TRBD1 matching 8 bases. The CDR3 contains 14 residues. V was pared by 4 bases and J by 1 base, with 3 bases of the junction left unmatched. Germline CDR1 is SGHNT and CDR2 is YYREEE (reference sequence). CDR3 nucleotide sequence: TGTGCCAGCAGCACGGACAGGGTCCAAGAGACCCAGTACTTC. Protein product: CASSTDRVQETQYF.

This clonotype has only a few counts. The chain combines TRBV7-8 with TRBJ2-2; the D is unclear. V lost 5 bases and J 4 bases, leaving 11 bases between the germline ends. In germline, CDR1 is SGHVS, CDR2 FQNEAQ. The CDR3 is made up of 14 amino acids. This chain's CDR3 is CASSALVSTGELFF. DNA of the CDR3: TGTGCCAGCAGCGCGTTAGTATCCACCGGGGAGCTGTTTTTT.

This clonotype occurred a few times. The chain recombines TRBV20-1 with TRBJ2-7; D is unresolved. The ends were cut back, 5 bases at V and 0 bases at J, with 8 bases in the middle. Germline assignment: CDR1 DFQATT and CDR2 SNEGSKA (reference sequence). This CDR3 contains 12 residues. CDR3 sequence: CSAPGSSYEQYF. DNA of the CDR3: TGCAGTGCTCCCGGGTCCTCCTACGAGCAGTACTTC.

V is TRBV2 and J is TRBJ2-7, with D possibly being TRBD2 (6 bases). The V end was cut by 7 bases, the J end by 4 bases, with 17 bases between. Germline CDR1 and CDR2: SNHLY and FYNNEI. The CDR3 is 14 residues long. For the CDR3, the DNA is TGTGCCAGCAAGCCTTGCGGGGTCCGTTACGAGCAGTACTTC. Its translation: CASKPCGVRYEQYF.

This clonotype was detected only a few times. The CDR3 loop reads CASSSGRAPDTQYF. CDR3 DNA sequence: TGTGCCAGCAGTAGCGGGAGGGCCCCAGATACGCAGTATTTT. The chain carries TRBV12-3 or TRBV12-4 and TRBJ2-3; the match to TRBD2 covers 10 bases. This CDR3 is built from 14 residues. After removal of 5 bases from V and 4 bases from J, the junction contained 3 bases not matched to a gene.

V gene TRBV3-1 combines with J gene TRBJ2-3; D possibly matches TRBD1 or TRBD2 (5 bases each). The CDR3 contains 15 residues. Germline lookup yields CDR1 LGHDT and CDR2 YNNKEL (reference sequence). V shed 1 base and J shed 0 bases, with 8 bases lying between them. The chain's CDR3 is CASSQGGASTDTQYF. CDR3 coding DNA: TGTGCCAGCAGCCAAGGAGGGGCTAGCACAGATACGCAGTATTTT.

This clonotype was seen a single time. The V call is TRBV13, the J call TRBJ2-3, with a possible D match to TRBD2 (6 bases). V was trimmed by 6 bases and J by 2 bases, leaving 18 bases between them. Per germline, CDR1 PRHDT and CDR2 FYEKMQ (reference sequence). This CDR3 comprises 16 residues. CDR3 DNA: TGTGCCAGCAGAGGAGGCGGGACGAGTAACACAGATACGCAGTATTTT. Amino acid sequence: CASRGGGTSNTDTQYF.

There are a few counts of this clonotype. The V and J genes are TRBV19 and TRBJ1-1; tentatively, D is TRBD1 (5 bases). CDR3 length: 16 residues. Between the trimmed V and J ends, which lost 3 bases and 4 bases, there was a span of 18 bases. Germline-derived CDR1 and CDR2 are LNHDA and SQIVND (reference sequence). CDR3 loop: CASSIVSGGDGTEAFF. The CDR3 DNA reads TGTGCCAGTAGTATCGTTAGCGGAGGGGATGGCACTGAAGCTTTCTTT.

The chain employs TRBV6-6 and TRBJ1-5, with a tentative D call TRBD1 (6 bases). The V gene lost 6 bases and the J gene lost 6 bases, with 15 bases spanning the gap. The CDR3 contains 14 residues. Germline V CDR1 and CDR2: MNHNY, SVGAGI (reference sequence). In DNA, the CDR3 is TGTGCCAGCAGCGAACCAGGGGCCGGTCAGCCCCAGCATTTT. Translation: CASSEPGAGQPQHF.

This clonotype was seen a handful of times. The J gene is TRBJ1-5, the V gene TRBV13; TRBD1 aligns across 7 bases. With V trimmed by 4 bases and J by 5 bases, 5 bases remained unmatched. Germline V lookup: CDR1 PRHDT, CDR2 FYEKMQ (reference sequence). The CDR3 covers 14 residues. The chain's CDR3 is CASSSRGGDQPQHF. The DNA for the CDR3 is TGTGCCAGCAGCTCCAGGGGGGGGGATCAGCCCCAGCATTTT.

The chain links TRBV11-2 to TRBJ1-1, with 11 bases fitting TRBD1. Germline CDR1 is SGHAT and CDR2 is FQNNGV. This CDR3 contains 14 residues. The V gene end was trimmed by 3 bases and the J gene end by 7 bases; junction bases not matched to a gene: 4. CDR3 protein: CASSFGQGAVEAFF. The DNA for the CDR3 is TGTGCCAGCAGCTTCGGACAGGGGGCGGTTGAAGCTTTCTTT.

The CDR3, as DNA: TGTGCCAGCAGTTCTTCCCTAAACACCGGGGAGCTGTTTTTT. Amino acids: CASSSSLNTGELFF. The gene calls are TRBV12-3 or TRBV12-4 and TRBJ2-2; no clear D gene. The ends were cut back, 4 bases at V and 2 bases at J, with 8 bases in the middle. The CDR3 totals 14 residues.

By share, this clonotype ranks as medium-sized. V is TRBV28 and J is TRBJ2-7; D perhaps matches TRBD1 (5 bases). The CDR3 sequence is 15 residues long. Trimming cost V 5 bases and J 3 bases, with 17 bases left between them. CDR1 and CDR2 from the germline V gene are MDHEN and SYDVKM. The CDR3 DNA is TGTGCCAGCAGTCCTACCTCAGGGCCCCTCTACGAGCAGTACTTC. Protein: CASSPTSGPLYEQYF. The full variable domain, completed using reference TRBV28 and TRBJ2-7, is DVKVTQSSRYLVKRTGEKVFLECVQDMDHENMFWYRQDPGLGLRLIYFSYDVKMKEKGDIPEGYSVSREKKERFSLILESASTNQTSMYLCASSPTSGPLYEQYFGPGTRLTVT.

As concerns this clonotype: Lacking the conserved final phenylalanine or tryptophan, this CDR3 likely reflects a read error. The chain is built from TRBV6-5 and TRBJ2-5; TRBD1 aligns across 8 bases. Germline values: CDR1 MNHEY, CDR2 SVGAGI. This CDR3 is 13 amino acids long. Trimming cost V 6 bases and J 5 bases; bases outside gene matches: 5. CDR3 DNA: TGTGCCAGCAGCCTGGACAGGGACGAGACCCAGTACATC. Protein: CASSLDRDETQYI.